What follows are 6 T cell receptor beta chains derived from one specimen sequenced in a study of cytomegalovirus exposure and HLA in healthy donors. The study ran its PCR with 60 Vbeta and 13 Jbeta primers. Libraries were prepared by immunoSEQ multiplex PCR; TCRdb keeps only in-frame clonotypes and omits some of them. Among some 150,000 clones listed, over 60% were seen once. Sequencing was carried out using PBMCs. These receptors came from a man aged 40-55 years in good health and CMV-seropositive.

The V call is TRBV4-1, the J call TRBJ1-2; TRBD1 matches 9 bases. Trimming cost V 1 base and J 4 bases; bases outside gene matches: 13. The CDR3 is 18 amino acids. Germline V gene sequence: CDR1 MGHRA, CDR2 YSYEKL. CDR3 in amino acids: CASSQVLGGTGRGYGYTF. CDR3 coding DNA: TGCGCCAGCAGCCAAGTTCTCGGTGGGACAGGGAGGGGCTATGGCTACACCTTC.

This chain connects TRBV13 to TRBJ2-3; weak D call: TRBD1 (6 bases). The CDR3 extends over 14 amino acids. Between the trimmed V and J ends, which lost 6 bases and 1 base, there was a span of 11 bases. CDR1 is PRHDT, CDR2 FYEKMQ, per germline (reference sequence). The CDR3 sequence is CASSMDSRTDTQYF. In DNA, the CDR3 is TGTGCCAGCAGTATGGACAGCCGCACAGATACGCAGTATTTT. The variable domain in full, completed from reference TRBV13 and TRBJ2-3, reads AAGVIQSPRHLIKEKRETATLKCYPIPRHDTVYWYQQGPGQDPQFLISFYEKMQSDKGSIPDRFSAQQFSDYHSELNMSSLELGDSALYFCASSMDSRTDTQYFGPGTRLTVL.

V and J are TRBV27 and TRBJ2-3; 9 bases fit TRBD1. V shed 8 bases, J shed 1 base, and the junction held 1 base outside the gene matches. The CDR3 totals 13 residues. Germline CDR1 is MNHEY and CDR2 is SMNVEV (reference sequence). CDR3 DNA sequence: TGTGCCAGCCGGGACAGGGGCACAGATACGCAGTATTTT. Translation: CASRDRGTDTQYF.

In its sample, this clone was seen a few times. The chain combines TRBV18 with TRBJ2-7; no clear D. Germline V gene sequence: CDR1 KGHSH, CDR2 LQKENI. Trimming took 4 bases from V and 4 from J, leaving 8 bases between them. The length of the CDR3 is 12 residues. In DNA form, the CDR3 reads TGTGCCAGCTCACTTCCGGGTTACGAGCAGTACTTC. Translating it yields CASSLPGYEQYF.

The sample holds one count of this clone. The V and J genes are TRBV6-5 and TRBJ2-7; 7 bases line up with TRBD2. The length of the CDR3 is 16 residues. The germline gives CDR1 MNHEY, CDR2 SVGAGI. V trimming: 2 bases; J trimming: 4 bases; junction bases outside the gene matches: 11. The CDR3 loop is CASSYGGTTDGYEQYF. The CDR3 DNA reads as TGTGCCAGCAGTTACGGAGGGACTACCGATGGGTACGAGCAGTACTTC.

The chain carries TRBV19 and TRBJ1-5; the match to TRBD1 covers 9 bases. Germline V CDR1 and CDR2: LNHDA, SQIVND (reference sequence). With 4 bases clipped from V and 4 bases from J, the junction kept 11 bases outside the gene matches. There are 17 residues in the CDR3. In nucleotides, the CDR3 is TGTGCCAGTAGTAATCGGCCCCGGGACAGGGAGAATCAGCCCCAGCATTTT. Translated: CASSNRPRDRENQPQHF.